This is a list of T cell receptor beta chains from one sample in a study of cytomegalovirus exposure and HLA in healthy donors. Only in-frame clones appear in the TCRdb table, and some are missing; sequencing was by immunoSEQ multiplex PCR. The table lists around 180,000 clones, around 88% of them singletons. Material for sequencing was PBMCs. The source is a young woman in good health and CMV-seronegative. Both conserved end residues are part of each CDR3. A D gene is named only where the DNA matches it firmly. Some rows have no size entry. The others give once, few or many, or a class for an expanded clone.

TGTGCCAGCAGCTTAGGCGCAGGAAGTCATGGCTACACCTTC | CASSLGAGSHGYTF | NA | TRBJ1-2 | TRBV7-9 | NA
TGTGCCAGCAGCCAAGGCCTTGAGGGGGCTCGAAAAAAACTGTTTTTT | CASSQGLEGARKKLFF | NA | TRBJ1-4 | TRBV14 | TRBD1
TGTGCCAGCAGCTTGACTGAAGGAGGCCAGTACTTC | CASSLTEGGQYF | NA | TRBJ2-5 | TRBV5-4 | NA
TGTGCCAGCAGGATAACCCGGGACAGAACTGCCGAGCAGTACTTC | CASRITRDRTAEQYF | NA | TRBJ2-7 | TRBV21-1 | NA
TGTGCCAGCAGTTTTGTGGACAGGGGGCCGGAGACCCAGTACTTC | CASSFVDRGPETQYF | NA | TRBJ2-5 | TRBV25-1 | TRBD1
TGTGCCAGCAGTCAAACCGGGGAGCTGTTTTTT | CASSQTGELFF | NA | TRBJ2-2 | TRBV25-1 | NA
TGTGCCAGCAGCTTAGAGGTTACAGGCTCCTACGAGCAGTACTTC | CASSLEVTGSYEQYF | NA | TRBJ2-7 | TRBV11-2 | NA
TGTGCCAGCAGCTCAGGACTAGCGGGAAAAGAGACCCAGTACTTC | CASSSGLAGKETQYF | NA | TRBJ2-5 | TRBV5-6 | TRBD2
TGTGCCAGCAGTAACTCGGAGGCAGGGGGAGTGTCCGGGGAGCTGTTTTTT | CASSNSEAGGVSGELFF | few | TRBJ2-2 | TRBV6-4 | TRBD1
TGCGCCAGCAGCCTCGTGGGGGGGAACACTGAAGCTTTCTTT | CASSLVGGNTEAFF | NA | TRBJ1-1 | TRBV5-1 | NA
TGTGCCATCAGACCGGACAGCTCAACAACCTATGGCTACACCTTC | CAIRPDSSTTYGYTF | NA | TRBJ1-2 | TRBV10-3 | NA
TGTGCCAGCTCACCGGGACAGGGCGGAGATTTGGGAGGCTACACCTTC | CASSPGQGGDLGGYTF | NA | TRBJ1-2 | TRBV18 | TRBD1
TGTGCCAGCAGCAGGGGTGCCGACACCGGGGAGCTGTTTTTT | CASSRGADTGELFF | once | TRBJ2-2 | TRBV25-1 | NA
TGTGCCAGTACACCAATGTGGGGGGGTCTGGCTTTCTTT | CASTPMWGGLAFF | NA | TRBJ1-1 | TRBV19 | NA
TGTGCCAGCAGCTTCCTCGGCGGGGACAGGGCCTACGAGCAGTACTTC | CASSFLGGDRAYEQYF | NA | TRBJ2-7 | TRBV7-9 | TRBD1
TGTGCCAGCAGCTTTCTCGGGACTGACGATGAAAAACTGTTTTTT | CASSFLGTDDEKLFF | NA | TRBJ1-4 | TRBV5-4 | NA
TGTGCCAGCAGCCCGGGACAGGGGGCATATGGCTACACCTTC | CASSPGQGAYGYTF | NA | TRBJ1-2 | TRBV2 | TRBD1
TGTGCCAGCAGCTTAGCGGGAGGGATAGCCGGGGAGCTGTTTTTT | CASSLAGGIAGELFF | NA | TRBJ2-2 | TRBV5-4 | TRBD2
TGTGCCAGTAGTCCGGGACACCATCGTGGCTACACCTTC | CASSPGHHRGYTF | NA | TRBJ1-2 | TRBV19 | NA
TGTGCCATCAGGCGGACACAGCGCTCTGGAAACACCATATATTTT | CAIRRTQRSGNTIYF | NA | TRBJ1-3 | TRBV10-3 | NA
TGTGCCAGCAGTCTACTCTCGACAGGGGACACTGAAGCTTTCTTT | CASSLLSTGDTEAFF | NA | TRBJ1-1 | TRBV6-5 | TRBD1
TGCGCCAGCAGCTTGGACGGGGGGGCAAGCGAGCAGTACTTC | CASSLDGGASEQYF | NA | TRBJ2-7 | TRBV5-1 | TRBD2
TGCGCCAGCAGCGATCTCGGACTAGCGGACTACGAGCAGTACTTC | CASSDLGLADYEQYF | few | TRBJ2-7 | TRBV5-1 | TRBD2
TGTGCCAGCACCTTTAGCGGTGAATCAGATACGCAGTATTTT | CASTFSGESDTQYF | NA | TRBJ2-3 | TRBV9 | NA
TGTGCCAGCAGTAACAAAAAAGCGGGAGCTTACGAGCAGTACTTC | CASSNKKAGAYEQYF | NA | TRBJ2-7 | TRBV6-5 | TRBD2
TGTGCCAGCTCACCACGGGAGGGGGGCACAGATACGCAGTATTTT | CASSPREGGTDTQYF | NA | TRBJ2-3 | TRBV18 | NA
TGTGCCAGCTCACCTTCGCAGCGGGGGGTTGCAGATACGCAGTATTTT | CASSPSQRGVADTQYF | NA | TRBJ2-3 | TRBV18 | TRBD2
TGTGCCAGCAGTTCAGACAGCCTAATGAACACTGAAGCTTTCTTT | CASSSDSLMNTEAFF | once | TRBJ1-1 | TRBV2 | NA